This passage covers 32 T cell receptor beta chains from one sample sequenced in a study of T-cell reconstitution after alpha-beta-depleted transplantation in children. Unique molecular identifiers were incorporated when the TCRbeta library was constructed. TCRdb analysed the PCR reads with MiXCR anew, one entry per CDR3 protein. The sample contains fewer than 700,000 distinct CDR3 sequences, under 15% of which appear only once. This sample comprised PBMCs, mostly from graft donor cells, obtained 360 days after TCRalphabeta/CD19-depleted stem cell transplant. These receptor sequences come from a male patient aged 10-17 years who had a stem cell transplant for acute myeloid leukemia, so the T cells may come from the graft donor.

This clonotype occurred a few times. The chain carries TRBV29-1 and TRBJ2-5, with D maybe TRBD2 (6 bases). The V end was cut by 2 bases, the J end by 5 bases, with 15 bases between. Germline loops: CDR1 SQVTM, CDR2 ANQGSEA. CDR3 length: 14 residues. The chain's CDR3 is CSVEFGTRRETQYF. In DNA form, the CDR3 reads TGCAGCGTTGAATTTGGGACTCGGAGGGAGACCCAGTACTTC.

This clonotype was picked up many times. This chain joins TRBV30 and TRBJ2-3, with D perhaps TRBD1 (5 bases). CDR3 length equals 15 residues. Trimming removed 0 bases from V and 0 bases from J, with 10 bases in between. The germline V gene has CDR1 GTSNPN and CDR2 SVGIG (reference sequence). The CDR3 region is CAWSVGAGSTDTQYF. The CDR3 DNA is TGTGCCTGGAGTGTTGGGGCAGGGAGCACAGATACGCAGTATTTT.

Only a few counts were recorded for this clonotype. V usage is TRBV29-1 and J usage is TRBJ2-7, with 15 positions matching TRBD2. Per germline, CDR1 SQVTM and CDR2 ANQGSEA. J lost 4 bases, V lost 0 bases, and 4 bases had no gene match. The CDR3 sequence is 16 residues long. Written as DNA, the CDR3 is TGCAGCGTTGAAGATTTGGGACTAGCGGGAGGTTACGAGCAGTACTTC. Amino acid sequence: CSVEDLGLAGGYEQYF.

The chain has TRBV6-5 and TRBJ2-5; weak D call: TRBD1 (6 bases). There are 12 residues in the CDR3. The germline V gene has CDR1 MNHEY and CDR2 SVGAGI. Trimming took off 0 bases at V and 8 bases at J, with 7 bases between the two ends. Here the CDR3 reads CASSYSQGTQYF. In nucleotides, the CDR3 is TGTGCCAGCAGTTACTCACAGGGAACCCAGTACTTC.

This clonotype was counted only a few times. The V call is TRBV5-1, the J call TRBJ2-7, with 10 bases that match TRBD2. The CDR3 totals 16 residues. V shed 0 bases and J 5 bases; nucleotides not matched to a gene: 8. Germline CDR1 is SGHRS and CDR2 is YFSETQ. The CDR3 loop is CASSLASGTSVHEQYF. The CDR3 region has the DNA TGCGCCAGCAGCTTGGCATCCGGGACTAGCGTCCACGAGCAGTACTTC.

The chain is built from TRBV27 and TRBJ2-3, with TRBD2 identical over 7 bases. The ends lost 3 bases at V and 4 bases at J; junction bases unmatched: 4. The CDR3 sequence is 14 residues long. Per the germline V gene, CDR1 is MNHEY and CDR2 is SMNVEV (reference sequence). The CDR3 DNA sequence: TGTGCCAGCAGTTTCGCGGGAGCGGCAGATACGCAGTATTTT. Translating gives CASSFAGAADTQYF.

This chain joins TRBV7-3 and TRBJ2-5; D gene unclear. This CDR3 region has 13 residues. Trimming took off 1 base at V and 7 bases at J, with 10 bases between the two ends. Germline V gives CDR1 SGHTA, CDR2 FQGTGA. The DNA for the CDR3 is TGTGCCAGCAGCTTAAACCCGCGAGGGACCCAGTACTTC. Amino acid sequence: CASSLNPRGTQYF.

This clonotype was counted a few times. This chain links TRBV7-3 with TRBJ2-4; perhaps TRBD1 as D (6 bases). Trimming removed 0 bases from V and 6 bases from J, with 9 bases in between. The CDR3 covers 14 residues. The germline V gene has CDR1 SGHTA and CDR2 FQGTGA. CDR3: CASSLTGTPNIQYF. The DNA of the CDR3 is TGTGCCAGCAGCTTAACCGGGACACCAAACATTCAGTACTTC. The full variable domain, rest sourced from reference TRBV7-3 and TRBJ2-4, is GAGVSQTPSNKVTEKGKYVELRCDPISGHTALYWYRQSLGQGPEFLIYFQGTGAADDSGLPNDRFFAVRPEGSVSTLKIQRTERGDSAVYLCASSLTGTPNIQYFGAGTRLSVL.

This rearrangement joins TRBV18 to TRBJ1-4; D ambiguous. Trimming left V 4 bases short and J 5 bases short, with 11 bases between. Germline loops: CDR1 KGHSH, CDR2 LQKENI. The CDR3 covers 14 residues. CDR3 residues: CASSRYGKNEKLFF. CDR3 nucleotide sequence: TGTGCCAGCTCACGATACGGGAAGAATGAAAAACTGTTTTTT.

This clonotype was picked up a small number of times. The chain combines TRBV5-1 with TRBJ2-7; D is uncertain. In germline, CDR1 is SGHRS, CDR2 YFSETQ. V was shortened by 0 bases and J by 3 bases, with 13 bases between the two germline ends. The CDR3 extends over 15 amino acids. CDR3 sequence reads: CASSLGGRTVYEQYF. CDR3 sequence (DNA): TGCGCCAGCAGCTTGGGCGGCAGGACCGTCTACGAGCAGTACTTC.

The gene calls are TRBV6-1 and TRBJ2-1; 9 nucleotides line up with TRBD2. This CDR3 has 11 amino acids. The junction had 5 bases not matched to a gene; V was cut back by 6 bases and J by 14 bases. Germline lookup yields CDR1 MNHNS and CDR2 SASEGT. The DNA for the CDR3 is TGTGCCAGCAGCGGGACTAGCTCCGAGTTCTTC. This codes for CASSGTSSEFF.

This clonotype appeared many times. V and J are TRBV29-1 and TRBJ2-3, with D perhaps matching TRBD2 (5 bases). There are 16 residues in the CDR3. CDR1 and CDR2 from the germline V gene are SQVTM and ANQGSEA. Trimming removed 3 bases at V and 2 bases at J, with 18 bases between. The CDR3: CSVDFRVGGYTDTQYF. Written as DNA, the CDR3 is TGCAGCGTTGATTTTAGGGTTGGCGGGTACACAGATACGCAGTATTTT.

Many counts were recorded for this clonotype. The chain links TRBV29-1 to TRBJ1-2; D not resolved. Germline-derived CDR1 and CDR2 are SQVTM and ANQGSEA. With 7 bases removed from V and 4 bases from J, the gap between germline ends came to 7 bases. The CDR3 runs to 10 residues. The chain's CDR3 is CSAPGYGYTF. In nucleotides, the CDR3 is TGCAGCGCCCCTGGCTATGGCTACACCTTC.

This clonotype turned up a few times. J is TRBJ2-1 and V is TRBV27; D gene ambiguous. The CDR3 covers 14 residues. The germline V and J ends were trimmed by 7 bases and 3 bases, with 13 bases remaining between them. In germline, CDR1 is MNHEY, CDR2 SMNVEV (reference sequence). CDR3 region: CASIPDRRYNEQFF. CDR3 DNA sequence: TGTGCCAGCATCCCGGACCGTCGCTACAATGAGCAGTTCTTC.

The chain links TRBV10-3 to TRBJ2-7; D is ambiguous. CDR3 length: 12 residues. Trimming left V 0 bases short and J 6 bases short, with 6 bases between. Germline loops: CDR1 ENHRY, CDR2 SYGVKD. CDR3 bases: TGTGCCATCAGTGAGTCTCAGGCCGAGCAGTACTTC. This encodes CAISESQAEQYF.

A few counts support this clonotype. J is TRBJ2-7 and V is TRBV11-2; a weak D match, TRBD1 (5 bases). Trimming took 6 bases from V and 3 from J, leaving 9 bases between them. This CDR3 spans 12 amino acids. The V gene's germline CDR1 is SGHAT and CDR2 FQNNGV. As DNA, the CDR3 is TGTGCCAGCAGAAAACAGGTCTACGAGCAGTACTTC. Residues: CASRKQVYEQYF.

CDR3 protein: CSAREKREGEAWVSDTQYF. Written as DNA, the CDR3 is TGCAGTGCTAGAGAGAAGCGGGAGGGCGAGGCCTGGGTATCAGATACGCAGTATTTT. V and J are TRBV20-1 and TRBJ2-3; 10 nucleotides line up with TRBD2. This CDR3 region has 19 residues. V was clipped by 0 bases and J by 4 bases; unmatched bases: 16. Germline V CDR1 and CDR2: DFQATT, SNEGSKA (reference sequence).

This clonotype came up a few times. This chain connects TRBV5-1 to TRBJ1-5, with D tentatively TRBD1 (5 bases). V was pared by 0 bases and J by 0 bases, with 25 bases between. The CDR3 runs 21 residues. CDR1 SGHRS and CDR2 YFSETQ come from the germline V gene. CDR3 sequence reads: CASSLDRRLGQEFYSNQPQHF. The DNA for the CDR3 is TGCGCCAGCAGCTTGGACCGGAGGCTGGGGCAGGAGTTCTATAGCAATCAGCCCCAGCATTTT.

There are a few counts of this clonotype. The J gene is TRBJ2-4, the V gene TRBV20-1; unclear D gene. Per the germline V gene, CDR1 is DFQATT and CDR2 is SNEGSKA (reference sequence). The V end was cut by 3 bases, the J end by 3 bases, with 12 bases between. The CDR3 runs 14 residues. CDR3 sequence (DNA): TGCAGTGCTAGTCGCCAGTTGGGCAAAAACATTCAGTACTTC. Protein: CSASRQLGKNIQYF.

The chain couples TRBV5-5 to TRBJ2-7, with 10 positions matching TRBD1. The length of the CDR3 is 15 residues. Germline-derived CDR1 and CDR2 are SGHKS and YYEKEE (reference sequence). V lost 3 bases to trimming and J lost 2 bases; unmatched junction nucleotides: 5. CDR3 in amino acids: CASSSTTGGTYEQYF. Written as DNA, the CDR3 is TGTGCCAGCAGCTCGACGACAGGGGGCACCTACGAGCAGTACTTC.

V usage is TRBV12-3 or TRBV12-4 and J usage is TRBJ2-2, with 11 bases that match TRBD2. This CDR3 comprises 20 residues. J gave up 1 base and V 1 base, and 11 bases lay outside the gene matches. Here the CDR3 DNA reads TGTGCCAGCAGTTTAGGCAGGGAGGTCCTAGCGGGGGGGAACACCGGGGAGCTGTTTTTT. Its protein is CASSLGREVLAGGNTGELFF.

This clonotype was counted only a few times. The chain carries TRBV6-5 and TRBJ2-5; TRBD1 agrees at 7 bases. The V gene's germline CDR1 is MNHEY and CDR2 SVGAGI. V was clipped by 2 bases and J by 4 bases; unmatched bases: 7. CDR3 length: 15 residues. CDR3 sequence: CASSYPRGSLETQYF. Here the CDR3 DNA reads TGTGCCAGCAGTTACCCCAGGGGGAGCTTAGAGACCCAGTACTTC.

V gene TRBV11-2 combines with J gene TRBJ2-1; 11 positions match TRBD2. The CDR3 length is 18 residues. V was pared by 6 bases and J by 8 bases, with 18 bases of the junction left unmatched. From germline, CDR1 is SGHAT and CDR2 FQNNGV. The CDR3 nucleotides read TGTGCCAGCAGACTAGGTTGGGCACTAGCGGGAGTTGGGGATGAGCAGTTCTTC. Translating it yields CASRLGWALAGVGDEQFF. Full variable domain (missing parts from reference TRBV11-2 and TRBJ2-1): EAGVAQSPRYKIIEKRQSVAFWCNPISGHATLYWYQQILGQGPKLLIQFQNNGVVDDSQLPKDRFSAERLKGVDSTLKIQPAKLEDSAVYLCASRLGWALAGVGDEQFFGPGTRLTVL.

This clonotype came up a few times. The chain is built from TRBV15 and TRBJ2-4; possibly TRBD1 for D (6 bases). V gave up 3 bases and J gave up 6 bases, with 12 bases separating them. Germline V gene sequence: CDR1 LNHNV, CDR2 YYDKDF (reference sequence). CDR3 length: 14 amino acids. This CDR3 reads CATSRLEDRNIQYF. The CDR3 DNA reads TGTGCCACCAGCAGGTTGGAGGACAGAAACATTCAGTACTTC.

This clonotype was counted between two and nine times. The rearrangement links TRBV27 to TRBJ2-1, with D possibly being TRBD1 or TRBD2 (6 bases each). The CDR3 loop spans 16 amino acids. V was pared by 3 bases and J by 7 bases, with 19 bases between. The germline gives CDR1 MNHEY, CDR2 SMNVEV (reference sequence). CDR3 DNA sequence: TGTGCCAGCAGTTTGGTGTACGGGGGCGTTGGGAATGAGCAGTTCTTC. Translated, it gives CASSLVYGGVGNEQFF.

This clonotype was seen repeatedly, ten times or more. The rearrangement links TRBV4-3 to TRBJ2-5; TRBD1 matches 9 bases. Trimming removed 4 bases from V and 5 bases from J; junction bases left unmatched: 5. Looked up from germline, CDR1 is LGHNA and CDR2 is YSLEER. The CDR3 runs to 14 residues. The CDR3 region has the DNA TGCGCCAGCAGCCTGGGACAGGGTCCCGAGACCCAGTACTTC. The encoded protein is CASSLGQGPETQYF.

This clonotype came up once. J is TRBJ2-7 and V is TRBV5-4; TRBD1 is a possible D gene (6 bases). Trimming took off 5 bases at V and 4 bases at J, with 16 bases between the two ends. Germline-derived CDR1 and CDR2 are SGHNT and YYREEE (reference sequence). The CDR3 has 14 residues. The CDR3 reads CASSGGHQIYEQYF. In DNA, the CDR3 is TGTGCCAGCAGTGGGGGACACCAGATTTACGAGCAGTACTTC. Based on the CDR3 plus reference TRBV5-4 and TRBJ2-7, the full variable domain is ETGVTQSPTHLIKTRGQQVTLRCSSQSGHNTVSWYQQALGQGPQFIFQYYREEENGRGNFPPRFSGLQFPNYSSELNVNALELDDSALYLCASSGGHQIYEQYFGPGTRLTVT.

This clonotype was seen repeatedly, ten times or more. V and J are TRBV7-9 and TRBJ2-1; no clear D gene. Germline CDR1 is SEHNR and CDR2 is FQNEAQ (reference sequence). The CDR3 runs to 14 residues. Trimming shortened V by 3 bases and J by 4 bases, and 10 bases separated the two germline ends. The chain's CDR3 is CASSFNLLYNEQFF. For the CDR3, the DNA is TGTGCCAGCAGCTTTAATTTGCTATACAATGAGCAGTTCTTC.

This chain links TRBV2 with TRBJ2-5; no reliable D call. The germline V and J ends were trimmed by 8 bases and 0 bases, with 13 bases remaining between them. This CDR3 is 14 amino acids long. Germline V gives CDR1 SNHLY, CDR2 FYNNEI. CDR3 region: CASSSTRYQETQYF. The DNA of the CDR3 is TGTGCCAGCTCTAGTACGAGGTACCAAGAGACCCAGTACTTC.

The rearrangement joins TRBV20-1 to TRBJ2-7; 12 bases map to TRBD2. This CDR3 contains 15 residues. The germline V gene encodes CDR1 DFQATT and CDR2 SNEGSKA (reference sequence). J gave up 1 base and V 5 bases, and 6 bases lay outside the gene matches. As DNA, the CDR3 is TGCAGTGCTGACTCACTAGCGGGAGGTTCCTACGAGCAGTACTTC. Its translation is CSADSLAGGSYEQYF.

The V gene is TRBV18, the J gene TRBJ2-1; D not resolved. Germline CDR1 reads KGHSH; CDR2 reads LQKENI. The length of the CDR3 is 11 residues. Deletions cut 4 bases from V and 10 bases from J, with 8 bases between. The CDR3 is CASSHSREQFF. The CDR3 bases are TGTGCCAGCTCACACAGCCGGGAGCAGTTCTTC.

Many counts were recorded for this clonotype. The chain joins TRBV10-3 to TRBJ1-1; D remains ambiguous. From germline, CDR1 is ENHRY and CDR2 SYGVKD. CDR3 length equals 14 residues. Deletions cut 7 bases from V and 3 bases from J, with 15 bases between. The CDR3 DNA follows: TGTGCCATCAAGGACCGGTGGGGAGACACTGAAGCTTTCTTT. It encodes CAIKDRWGDTEAFF.